This entry lists 27 T cell receptor beta chains sequenced from one sample in a study of CD8 T cells in ankylosing spondylitis. MiXCR, applied by TCRdb to the 5' RACE reads, yields one record per CDR3 protein. The sample contains 200,000 or so distinct CDR3 sequences, about 20% of which appear only once. The sample was blood, either unsorted or a sorted T cell fraction (not recorded which). The source of these receptors is a male donor under 30 with ankylosing spondylitis or in good health (not recorded which).

This clonotype was picked up many times. The chain links TRBV6-1 to TRBJ1-1; 8 bases align to TRBD1. J gave up 7 bases and V 1 base, and 2 bases lay outside the gene matches. The CDR3 loop spans 13 amino acids. The germline V gene has CDR1 MNHNS and CDR2 SASEGT. The CDR3 DNA is TGTGCCAGCAGTGAAGGTACAGGGGGTGAAGCTTTCTTT. It encodes CASSEGTGGEAFF.

This rearrangement joins TRBV7-9 to TRBJ2-1; D gene uncertain. In germline, CDR1 is SEHNR, CDR2 FQNEAQ (reference sequence). The CDR3 runs to 12 residues. Trimming pared 5 bases from V and 6 bases from J, leaving 8 bases between. The CDR3 DNA sequence: TGTGCCAGCAGCGCACCACTCAATGAGCAGTTCTTC. Residues: CASSAPLNEQFF.

This clonotype has a count of ten or more. The chain combines TRBV10-3 with TRBJ2-7, with a weak D call TRBD1 (5 bases). Per the germline V gene, CDR1 is ENHRY and CDR2 is SYGVKD. CDR3 length: 12 residues. V was trimmed by 5 bases and J by 6 bases, leaving 11 bases between them. CDR3 DNA sequence: TGTGCCATCAGTTTGGGGCGAGGCGAGCAGTACGTC. It codes for CAISLGRGEQYV.

In this sample, this clonotype turned up many times. The chain joins TRBV27 to TRBJ2-7; 13 positions agree with TRBD2. CDR1 and CDR2 (germline): MNHEY, SMNVEV (reference sequence). J lost 3 bases, V lost 5 bases, and 4 bases had no gene match. CDR3 length: 15 residues. The CDR3 coding sequence is TGTGCCAGCAGTCCCGGGACTAGCGGGGTCTACGAGCAGTACTTC. This encodes CASSPGTSGVYEQYF.

In this sample, this clonotype turned up many times. This chain joins TRBV20-1 and TRBJ2-1; 8 positions match TRBD2. Germline V lookup: CDR1 DFQATT, CDR2 SNEGSKA (reference sequence). The junction had 15 bases not matched to a gene; V was cut back by 5 bases and J by 3 bases. The CDR3 runs 17 residues. The CDR3 DNA sequence: TGCAGTGCTGGAGGTTCCCAAGCGGGAGTTTTCTACAATGAGCAGTTCTTC. Residues: CSAGGSQAGVFYNEQFF.

This clonotype was detected ten times or more. The chain uses TRBV5-1 and TRBJ2-3; D might be TRBD1 or TRBD2, each matching 5 bases. Germline loops: CDR1 SGHRS, CDR2 YFSETQ. The CDR3 has 15 amino acids. V dropped 5 bases and J dropped 2 bases, with 15 bases sitting between them. The CDR3 here is CASRLGVSNTDTQYF. The CDR3 nucleotides read TGCGCCAGCAGACTAGGGGTCTCAAACACAGATACGCAGTATTTT.

This clonotype appeared many times. The chain carries TRBV6-2 or TRBV6-3 and TRBJ2-3; TRBD2 aligns across 11 bases. Germline values: CDR1 MNHEY, CDR2 SVGEGT. The CDR3 contains 16 residues. J was trimmed by 4 bases and V by 5 bases; bases with no gene match: 8. The CDR3 DNA reads TGTGCCAGCAGTCCTAGACTAGCGGGACCCCCAGATACGCAGTATTTT. This codes for CASSPRLAGPPDTQYF.

The rearrangement links TRBV11-3 to TRBJ2-1, with 8 bases aligning to TRBD1. Germline lookup yields CDR1 SGHNT and CDR2 YENEEA. The CDR3 covers 19 residues. Trimming took 5 bases from V and 0 from J; bases not matched to a gene: 15. CDR3 protein: CASSTRKADRGSSYNEQFF. DNA for the CDR3: TGTGCCAGCAGCACCCGGAAGGCCGACAGGGGTAGCTCCTACAATGAGCAGTTCTTC.

This rearrangement joins TRBV12-3 or TRBV12-4 to TRBJ2-2; a weak D match, TRBD2 (7 bases). The CDR3 has 14 residues. The V and J ends lost 8 bases and 5 bases respectively, with 15 bases between them. In nucleotides, the CDR3 is TGTGCCAGCTTACGGGGGGCTGGTACCGGGGAGCTGTTTTTT. This translates into CASLRGAGTGELFF.

This clonotype was picked up many times. The genes are TRBV24-1 and TRBJ2-2, with D tentatively TRBD2 (6 bases). V lost 1 base and J lost 5, with 13 bases in between. CDR1 KGHDR and CDR2 SFDVKD come from the germline V gene. The CDR3 is 16 amino acids. In DNA form, the CDR3 reads TGTGCCACCAGTGATTTCCGCGGGGTGGAGACCGGGGAGCTGTTTTTT. Translation gives CATSDFRGVETGELFF.

This clonotype was counted many times. The V and J genes are TRBV7-9 and TRBJ2-1; D is possibly TRBD2 (7 bases). CDR1 SEHNR and CDR2 FQNEAQ come from the germline V gene (reference sequence). The CDR3 consists of 15 residues. The V and J ends lost 3 bases and 4 bases respectively, with 13 bases between them. The CDR3 loop reads CASSFEGGGYNEQFF. The CDR3 DNA reads as TGTGCCAGCAGCTTCGAAGGGGGGGGTTACAATGAGCAGTTCTTC.

This clonotype was detected ten times or more. This rearrangement joins TRBV12-3 or TRBV12-4 to TRBJ2-1; D may be TRBD2 (5 bases). The length of the CDR3 is 12 residues. The V end lost 1 base, the J end lost 12 bases, and 10 bases lay between the germline ends. CDR3 in amino acids: CASSLGSGWQFF. CDR3 nucleotides: TGTGCCAGCAGTTTAGGGTCGGGGTGGCAGTTCTTC.

Concerning this clonotype: A much larger clone is a single base away; this may be a read error. This chain joins TRBV6-5 and TRBJ1-2; perhaps TRBD1 as D (6 bases). This CDR3 region has 14 residues. The germline V gene encodes CDR1 MNHEY and CDR2 SVGAGI. The CDR3 sequence: CASSYSRDIDGYPF. The CDR3 DNA reads as TGTGCCAGCAGTTATTCCCGGGACATTGATGGCTACCCCTTC.

The V call is TRBV12-3 or TRBV12-4, the J call TRBJ2-5; maybe TRBD1 (6 bases). Trimming pared 3 bases from V and 6 bases from J, leaving 11 bases between. The CDR3 consists of 13 residues. CDR3 in DNA: TGTGCCAGCAGTTTTAACAGGGCGAAGACCCAGTACTTC. Amino acids: CASSFNRAKTQYF.

J is TRBJ2-7 and V is TRBV6-2 or TRBV6-3; weak D call: TRBD1 (5 bases). Germline V lookup: CDR1 MNHEY, CDR2 SVGEGT. V was shortened by 7 bases and J by 1 base, with 11 bases between the two germline ends. The CDR3 consists of 13 residues. The CDR3 DNA reads TGTGCCAGCATCCCAGACAGTTCCTACGAGCAGTACTTC. Translating gives CASIPDSSYEQYF.

In its sample, this clonotype was seen many times. The chain employs TRBV19 and TRBJ2-7; D is undetermined. Trimming cost V 0 bases and J 7 bases, with 7 bases left between them. The CDR3 covers 12 residues. The V gene's germline CDR1 is LNHDA and CDR2 SQIVND (reference sequence). CDR3 region: CASSIDPTEQYF. CDR3 sequence (DNA): TGTGCCAGTAGTATAGATCCGACAGAGCAGTACTTC.

There are many counts of this clonotype. V gene TRBV15 combines with J gene TRBJ2-7, with D perhaps TRBD1 or TRBD2 (6 bases each). CDR1 and CDR2 (germline): LNHNV, YYDKDF (reference sequence). Between the trimmed V and J ends, which lost 5 bases and 6 bases, there was a span of 17 bases. CDR3 length: 14 amino acids. The CDR3 loop is CATSQEGGGLEQYV. CDR3 bases: TGTGCCACCAGCCAAGAGGGGGGTGGGCTCGAGCAGTACGTC.

This clonotype was found many times. This sequence joins TRBV6-5 and TRBJ1-4, with D possibly TRBD1 on 5 matching bases. Trimming shortened V by 0 bases and J by 5 bases, and 10 bases separated the two germline ends. The germline V gene encodes CDR1 MNHEY and CDR2 SVGAGI. The CDR3 is 15 residues long. The CDR3 loop is CASSYSWGVNEKLFF. DNA of the CDR3: TGTGCCAGCAGTTACTCGTGGGGGGTGAATGAAAAACTGTTTTTT.

The chain recombines TRBV6-2 or TRBV6-3 with TRBJ2-7, with D perhaps matching TRBD1 or TRBD2 (5 bases each). Trimming pared 7 bases from V and 3 bases from J, leaving 13 bases between. The CDR3 is made up of 13 amino acids. Germline V gene lookup returns CDR1 MNHEY and CDR2 SVGEGT. The CDR3 DNA follows: TGTGCCAGCACACGGGCAGGGAGCTACGAGCAGTACGTC. Amino acids: CASTRAGSYEQYV.

This clonotype was seen repeatedly, ten times or more. The chain recombines TRBV29-1 with TRBJ2-2; D remains ambiguous. Germline-derived CDR1 and CDR2 are SQVTM and ANQGSEA. CDR3 length: 14 amino acids. The ends were cut back, 5 bases at V and 0 bases at J, with 10 bases in the middle. The CDR3 spells CSVSHLANTGELFF. CDR3 DNA sequence: TGCAGCGTTTCTCATTTGGCGAACACCGGGGAGCTGTTTTTT.

This clonotype appeared many times. This chain connects TRBV5-1 to TRBJ2-2; D remains ambiguous. The germline V gene encodes CDR1 SGHRS and CDR2 YFSETQ. The CDR3 is made up of 15 amino acids. The V gene lost 0 bases and the J gene lost 6 bases, with 12 bases spanning the gap. CDR3 coding DNA: TGCGCCAGCAGCTTGGTCCGGCCCCTAGCCGGGGAGCTGTTTTTT. Its protein is CASSLVRPLAGELFF.

This clonotype was counted many times. The genes are TRBV6-2 or TRBV6-3 and TRBJ2-1; D perhaps matches TRBD1 (5 bases). Trimming removed 7 bases at V and 4 bases at J, with 11 bases between. The germline CDR1 and CDR2 sequences are MNHEY and SVGEGT. The CDR3 length is 13 residues. The CDR3 nucleotides read TGTGCCAGCATGGGGCCTAGTTACAATGAGCAGTTCTTC. It encodes CASMGPSYNEQFF.

This clonotype appeared many times. This rearrangement joins TRBV5-1 to TRBJ2-1; D gene ambiguous. There are 12 residues in the CDR3. V was clipped by 3 bases and J by 10 bases, with 11 bases between them. The germline gives CDR1 SGHRS, CDR2 YFSETQ. The CDR3 region has the DNA TGCGCCAGCAGCTCCGCTCAGAGAGAGCAGTTCTTC. Encoded protein: CASSSAQREQFF.

This clonotype was detected ten times or more. In DNA, the CDR3 is TGTGCCAGCAGCCTAACGACAGGGGGCTGGGAGACCCAGTACTTC. This sequence encodes CASSLTTGGWETQYF. The gene calls are TRBV5-6 and TRBJ2-5; 10 nucleotides align to TRBD1. The CDR3 is 15 residues long. The germline gives CDR1 SGHDT, CDR2 YYEEEE. The J segment lost 5 bases and the V segment lost 4 bases, leaving 8 bases of the junction unmatched.

This clonotype occurred many times. CDR3: CASSLAGGLDEKLFF. CDR3 coding DNA: TGCGCCAGCAGCTTGGCCGGGGGATTGGATGAAAAACTGTTTTTT. The chain employs TRBV5-1 and TRBJ1-4, with D maybe TRBD1 (5 bases). Germline V CDR1 and CDR2: SGHRS, YFSETQ. Trimming shortened V by 0 bases and J by 6 bases, and 12 bases separated the two germline ends. The CDR3 is made up of 15 amino acids. Filled out from reference TRBV5-1 and TRBJ1-4, the complete variable domain reads KAGVTQTPRYLIKTRGQQVTLSCSPISGHRSVSWYQQTPGQGLQFLFEYFSETQRNKGNFPGRFSGRQFSNSRSEMNVSTLELGDSALYLCASSLAGGLDEKLFFGSGTQLSVL.

There are a few counts of this clonotype. J is TRBJ1-5 and V is TRBV28, with a tentative D call TRBD1 (5 bases). This CDR3 region has 13 residues. The V gene lost 4 bases and the J gene lost 3 bases, with 7 bases spanning the gap. Germline loops: CDR1 MDHEN, CDR2 SYDVKM. CDR3 region: CASSSGLNQPQHF. The CDR3 bases are TGTGCCAGCAGTTCAGGGCTCAATCAGCCCCAGCATTTT.

This clonotype was recorded at least ten times. The chain has TRBV30 and TRBJ2-3; the D gene is possibly TRBD2 (6 bases). CDR3 length: 16 amino acids. Germline assignment: CDR1 GTSNPN and CDR2 SVGIG (reference sequence). The V gene lost 2 bases and the J gene lost 0 bases, with 15 bases spanning the gap. CDR3 DNA sequence: TGTGCCTGGAGTTGGTTAGCGGATTATAGCACAGATACGCAGTATTTT. Amino acid sequence: CAWSWLADYSTDTQYF.